This TCR beta chain was sequenced for a study of blood T cells in healthy people across ages. V lost 6 bases and J 2 bases, leaving 13 bases between the germline ends. Germline loops: CDR1 SGHTA, CDR2 FQGNSA. The CDR3 runs 15 residues. Then a second PCR, running roughly 7 to 12 cycles, was carried out with a sample-barcoded 5' primer and a J-beta primer mix. TCRdb re-called the 5' RACE reads through MiXCR, storing one row per CDR3 protein. The profile shows about 1,500,000 distinct CDR3 sequences, roughly 28% of them singletons. The sequenced sample consisted of blood. This sequence was found in a woman aged 25-40 years in good health. This sequence joins TRBV7-2 and TRBJ2-2; TRBD1 or TRBD2 may be the D gene (6 bases each). In DNA, the CDR3 is TGTGCCAGCAGAGGAGGGGGACCTAACACCGGGGAGCTGTTTTTT. Protein sequence: CASRGGGPNTGELFF.